These 10 T cell receptor beta chains share one sample of origin, sequenced in a study of OX40 agonist ivuxolimab in advanced cancers. The table came from immunoSEQ multiplex PCR; TCRdb's copy has only in-frame clones and leaves some out. The sample yields roughly 40,000 clones, 86% seen once. This specimen was CD4+ or CD8+ T cells sorted from blood, taken in a trial of the OX40 agonist ivuxolimab. The receptors were sampled from an adult with an advanced solid tumor such as melanoma, head and neck, liver or kidney cancer.

The chain has TRBV18 and TRBJ1-3; D not certain. Trimming took 2 bases from V and 1 from J, leaving 9 bases between them. The CDR3 length is 15 residues. Germline lookup yields CDR1 KGHSH and CDR2 LQKENI. The CDR3 DNA sequence: TGTGCCAGCTCACCATCTGGGGTATCTGGAAACACCATATATTTT. Translation: CASSPSGVSGNTIYF.

As for this clone: Distinct nucleotide sequences in the sample also encode this CDR3. This sequence joins TRBV5-1 and TRBJ2-7; D is unclear. Trimming took off 1 base at V and 4 bases at J, with 6 bases between the two ends. The CDR3 runs to 12 residues. Germline CDR1 SGHRS, CDR2 YFSETQ. The CDR3 DNA reads as TGCGCCAGCAGCTTGAACGGATACGAGCAGTACTTC. Residues: CASSLNGYEQYF.

The rearrangement joins TRBV7-8 to TRBJ2-5; D is unclear. The germline gives CDR1 SGHVS, CDR2 FQNEAQ. V dropped 7 bases and J dropped 5 bases, with 11 bases sitting between them. The CDR3 runs to 12 residues. The chain's CDR3 is CASNRFRETQYF. CDR3 bases: TGTGCCAGCAATCGGTTTAGGGAGACCCAGTACTTC. The whole variable domain, remainder taken from reference TRBV7-8 and TRBJ2-5, is GAGVSQSPRYKVAKRGQDVALRCDPISGHVSLFWYQQALGQGPEFLTYFQNEAQLDKSGLPSDRFFAERPEGSVSTLKIQRTQQEDSAVYLCASNRFRETQYFGPGTRLLVL.

V and J are TRBV4-1 and TRBJ2-7; the D gene is possibly TRBD1 (6 bases). V gave up 4 bases and J gave up 4 bases, with 17 bases separating them. Germline V lookup: CDR1 MGHRA, CDR2 YSYEKL. There are 15 residues in the CDR3. CDR3 bases: TGCGCCAGCAGCCTCTATGAACAGGGTTTTTACGAGCAGTACTTC. Amino acids: CASSLYEQGFYEQYF.

The V call is TRBV28, the J call TRBJ2-7, with 10 nucleotides matching TRBD1. J gave up 4 bases and V 4 bases, and 4 bases lay outside the gene matches. CDR1 is MDHEN and CDR2 is SYDVKM in the germline V gene. CDR3 length: 14 residues. DNA of the CDR3: TGTGCCAGCAGTTCCGGACAGGGGGGGTACGAGCAGTACTTC. Translated, it gives CASSSGQGGYEQYF.

The chain couples TRBV6-5 to TRBJ2-7; tentative D call: TRBD2 (6 bases). The CDR3 consists of 14 residues. V lost 2 bases and J lost 3, with 11 bases in between. CDR1 and CDR2 from the germline V gene are MNHEY and SVGAGI. CDR3 amino acids: CASSYGGSFYEQYF. CDR3 nucleotides: TGTGCCAGCAGTTACGGGGGGAGCTTCTACGAGCAGTACTTC.

The CDR3 loop reads CASSLKPGRPYGYTF. In nucleotides, the CDR3 is TGTGCCAGCAGTTTGAAGCCGGGACGACCCTATGGCTACACCTTC. The chain recombines TRBV27 with TRBJ1-2, with a possible D match to TRBD1 (5 bases). The CDR3 contains 15 residues. V was pared by 3 bases and J by 4 bases, with 15 bases between. Germline CDR1 MNHEY, CDR2 SMNVEV (reference sequence).

This clone was counted a few times. The rearrangement links TRBV5-1 to TRBJ2-7; no clear D. Trimming removed 0 bases from V and 5 bases from J, with 9 bases in between. The CDR3 has 13 amino acids. Looked up from germline, CDR1 is SGHRS and CDR2 is YFSETQ. The CDR3 loop is CASSLDWSDEQYF. CDR3 bases: TGCGCCAGCAGCTTGGATTGGAGCGACGAGCAGTACTTC.

This sequence joins TRBV7-9 and TRBJ2-5; D gene unclear. This CDR3 comprises 13 residues. Germline lookup yields CDR1 SEHNR and CDR2 FQNEAQ (reference sequence). V lost 7 bases, J lost 2 bases, and 11 bases lay in between. As DNA, the CDR3 is TGTGCCAGCACAAATGGGTATCAAGAGACCCAGTACTTC. This gives the protein CASTNGYQETQYF. The full variable domain, completed using reference TRBV7-9 and TRBJ2-5, is DTGVSQNPRHKITKRGQNVTFRCDPISEHNRLYWYRQTLGQGPEFLTYFQNEAQLEKSRLLSDRFSAERPKGSFSTLEIQRTEQGDSAMYLCASTNGYQETQYFGPGTRLLVL.

This chain uses TRBV5-6 with TRBJ2-7; no clear D gene. CDR1 and CDR2 from the germline V gene are SGHDT and YYEEEE. Trimming stripped 0 bases from V and 6 bases from J, with 10 bases between. The CDR3 sequence is 13 residues long. CDR3: CASSLGYNGEQYF. In DNA form, the CDR3 reads TGTGCCAGCAGCTTGGGCTATAACGGCGAGCAGTACTTC.